This T cell receptor beta chain was identified during a study of cytomegalovirus exposure and HLA in healthy donors. The PCR employed 60 Vbeta primers together with 13 Jbeta primers. Profiling relied on immunoSEQ multiplex PCR, and the TCRdb table lists in-frame clones only, not all of them. Among 130,000 or so clones listed, over 75% were seen once. CDR3 length: 15 residues. Germline-derived CDR1 and CDR2 are SNHLY and FYNNEI. The rearrangement joins TRBV2 to TRBJ2-5; D gene unclear. The DNA end lines up better with TRBJ2-7; the J call may be wrong. The TCR sequence derives from a woman aged 18-35 years in good health and CMV-seronegative. Sequences were obtained from PBMCs. The CDR3 coding sequence is TGTGCCAGCAGTGATGCTCCGACACCTTCCTACGAGCAGTACTTC. Residues: CASSDAPTPSYEQYF.